Sequencing of this T cell receptor beta chain was carried out in a study of T cell responses to AZD1222 COVID-19 vaccine. V lost 0 bases to trimming and J lost 7 bases; unmatched junction nucleotides: 2. Germline CDR1 SGHDT, CDR2 YYEEEE. CDR3 length equals 14 residues. Profiling relied on immunoSEQ multiplex PCR, and the TCRdb table lists in-frame clones only, not all of them. Among tens of thousands of clones listed, under 85% were seen once. The TCR sequence derives from an adult in good health. The specimen comprised peripheral blood, sampled on day 0 of AZD1222 vaccination. The chain combines TRBV5-6 with TRBJ2-3, with 10 positions matching TRBD2. The DNA of the CDR3 is TGTGCCAGCAGCTTGGTAGCGGGGGGCAATACGCAGTATTTT. Encoded protein: CASSLVAGGNTQYF.